The rows below give T cell receptor beta chains drawn from one sample of a study of T cell changes during pregnancy in multiple sclerosis. Assay: immunoSEQ multiplex PCR; the TCRdb copy retains only in-frame clones and omits some. The sample includes under 40,000 clones, 90% seen only once; the top ten take 5% to 6%. This material consisted of peripheral blood, taken in the third trimester of pregnancy. All receptors come from a female donor in good health, enrolled as a control in a pregnancy study. Each CDR3 is given with its conserved first and last residue. The order of the fields is D gene, J gene, V gene, clone size, CDR3 DNA, CDR3 protein. The D gene is left open where the match is weak. For some rows the clone size is stated as once, few or many, or as a class when expanded; others skip it.

TRBD1 TRBJ1-6 TRBV28 - TGTGCCAGCAGTAAATCGACAGGGTTCGGGTCACCCCTCCACTTT CASSKSTGFGSPLHF
TRBD1 TRBJ2-7 TRBV9 - TGTGCCAGCAGCACTCGACAGGGGAATTCCTACGAGCAGTACTTC CASSTRQGNSYEQYF
TRBD1 TRBJ2-4 TRBV12-5 - TGTGCTAGTGGTTTGGTGACAGGGCCCCAAAACATTCAGTACTTC CASGLVTGPQNIQYF
TRBD2 TRBJ2-5 TRBV4-3 - TGCGCCAGCAGCCAAGAAGGTCGACTAGCGGGGGGAGAGACCCAGTACTTC CASSQEGRLAGGETQYF
TRBD1 TRBJ2-7 TRBV5-6 - TGTGCCAGCAGCTTAGGACAGGCAAGGAAGTACTTC CASSLGQARKYF
- TRBJ1-1 TRBV2 - TGTGCCAGCAGGTGGTACAGGGAGACGGGAACTGAAGCTTTCTTT CASRWYRETGTEAFF
- TRBJ2-1 TRBV9 - TGTGCCAGCAGCCCTGAGGGGGAAACCTACAATGAGCAGTTCTTC CASSPEGETYNEQFF
- TRBJ1-1 TRBV19 - TGTGCCAGTAGTCCGGGAGCGGGGACTGAAGCTTTCTTT CASSPGAGTEAFF
- TRBJ1-5 TRBV2 - TGTGCCAGCAGTGAGTCGAACAGCCGGCTCAAACAGCCCCAGCATTTT CASSESNSRLKQPQHF
TRBD1 TRBJ1-1 TRBV6-1 medium-sized TGTGCCAGCAGTGAAGGGACAGGATCGGCAACTGAAGCTTTCTTT CASSEGTGSATEAFF
TRBD2 TRBJ2-2 TRBV2 - TGTGCCAGCAGCTACACTAGCGGGGGGCCACCCGGGGAGCTGTTTTTT CASSYTSGGPPGELFF
- TRBJ2-1 TRBV6-1 - TGTGCCAGCAGTGAACTTTCGTGGGGCAGCTCCTACAATGAGCAGTTCTTC CASSELSWGSSYNEQFF
TRBD1 TRBJ2-7 TRBV6-5 - TGTGCCAGCAGTTACTCGTTGGGACAGGGGCTATACGAGCAGTACTTC CASSYSLGQGLYEQYF
- TRBJ2-5 TRBV15 - TGTGCCACCAGCCTAGGAAGTACCTCGCTTTGGGAGACCCAGTACTTC CATSLGSTSLWETQYF
- TRBJ2-7 TRBV7-8 - TGTGCCAGCAGCCAGAGGCAGCCCTACGAGCAGTACTTC CASSQRQPYEQYF
TRBD1 TRBJ1-1 TRBV12-5 - TGTGCTAGTGGTTTGGTACCGAACTACTCGGGACAGTTAATGAGGACTGAAGCTTTCTTT CASGLVPNYSGQLMRTEAFF
TRBD1 TRBJ1-2 TRBV6-5 - TGTGCCAGCAGTTACTCGATACCAGGGGGCAATGGCTACACCTTC CASSYSIPGGNGYTF
- TRBJ1-3 TRBV4-1 - TGCGCCAGCAGCATGGGCAGGGTCTCTGGAAACACCATATATTTT CASSMGRVSGNTIYF
TRBD2 TRBJ2-7 TRBV6-5 once TGTGCCAGCATCGGGACTAGTCCCGAGCAGTACTTC CASIGTSPEQYF
TRBD1 TRBJ1-5 TRBV5-1 - TGCGCCAGCAGCTTGGCAGGGGGCGACGGCAATCAGCCCCAGCATTTT CASSLAGGDGNQPQHF
- TRBJ1-4 TRBV19 - TGTGCCAGTAGTGGCAGGGCGGCAACTAATGAAAAACTGTTTTTT CASSGRAATNEKLFF
TRBD1 TRBJ2-5 TRBV13 - TGTGCCAGCAGCGATCAATCCGGGACAGGGGTTGAGACCCAGTACTTC CASSDQSGTGVETQYF
- TRBJ1-3 TRBV7-2 - TGTGCCAGCAGCTTAGTAGGGGGCTCTGGAAACACCATATATTTT CASSLVGGSGNTIYF
- TRBJ2-7 TRBV5-8 - TGTGCCAGCAGCCCAGCCTACGAGCAGTACTTC CASSPAYEQYF
TRBD2 TRBJ2-7 TRBV4-3 - TGCGCCAGCAGCCGATATGCGGCGGGGGACTACGAGCAGTACTTC CASSRYAAGDYEQYF
- TRBJ2-2 TRBV6-6 - TGTGCCAGCAGCCGTACCGGGTCGAACACCGGGGAGCTGTTTTTT CASSRTGSNTGELFF
TRBD2 TRBJ2-3 TRBV6-1 - TGTGCCAGCAGTGTGGGACTAGGAGTGGATACGCAGTATTTT CASSVGLGVDTQYF
TRBD2 TRBJ2-7 TRBV7-2 - TGTGCCAGCAGCCCGGGGGGGCTTCCCTACGAGCAGTACTTC CASSPGGLPYEQYF
TRBD1 TRBJ2-7 TRBV7-2 - TGTGCCAGCAGCTACCGGACAGGGACCGGCGAGCAGTACTTC CASSYRTGTGEQYF
- TRBJ1-4 TRBV18 - TGTGCCAGCTCAGCAGAAGCAACTAATGAAAAACTGTTTTTT CASSAEATNEKLFF
- TRBJ2-1 TRBV29-1 once TGCAGCGTTGAAAGGGGCAGCGATGAGCAGTTCTTC CSVERGSDEQFF
TRBD1 TRBJ2-2 TRBV6-5 - TGTGCCAGCAGTTACTATCGGGACAGGAACACCGGGGAGCTGTTTTTT CASSYYRDRNTGELFF
- TRBJ2-1 TRBV27 - TGTGCCAGCAGTTCGGCCAGCAGTTTTAATGCGGGTGGAACCTACAATGAGCAGTTCTTC CASSSASSFNAGGTYNEQFF
- TRBJ2-7 TRBV6-6 - TGTGCCAGCACTTCGACAGGACCCTACGAGCAGTACTTC CASTSTGPYEQYF
- TRBJ2-7 TRBV7-8 - TGTGCCAGCAGCTTAGGTACAGGGATCTTCCACGAGCAGTACTTC CASSLGTGIFHEQYF
TRBD1 TRBJ1-4 TRBV4-2 - TGTGCCAGCAGCCAAACGACGGGACAGGGGGGGGAAAAACTGTTTTTT CASSQTTGQGGEKLFF
TRBD2 TRBJ2-1 TRBV4-2 - TGTGCCAGCAGCCCAGAAGCTTCGGGACTAGCCTACAATGAGCAGTTCTTC CASSPEASGLAYNEQFF
- TRBJ2-1 TRBV15 - TGTGCCACCAGCAGAGCCGGGTACAATGAGCAGTTCTTC CATSRAGYNEQFF
- TRBJ2-5 TRBV9 - TGTGCCAGCAGCGTACAGGGAAAAGAGACCCAGTACTTC CASSVQGKETQYF
TRBD2 TRBJ2-3 TRBV7-2 - TGTGCCAGCAGCTTAGGACTAGCGGGGGGACGGCCTGCGGCAGATACGCAGTATTTT CASSLGLAGGRPAADTQYF
TRBD2 TRBJ2-7 TRBV6-6 - TGTGCCAGCAGCAGCGGACTAGCGGGAGACGAGCAGTACTTC CASSSGLAGDEQYF
- TRBJ1-3 TRBV19 - TGTGCCAGTAGAATGGACAGATTCTCTGGAAACACCATATATTTT CASRMDRFSGNTIYF
- TRBJ1-2 TRBV10-3 - TGTGCCATCAGTGAGTCCTCCAGGGCCACCTTC CAISESSRATF
TRBD2 TRBJ2-3 TRBV6-1 - TGTGCCAGCAGTGGGGGGACTAGCGGGGGGGCCGGCCCAGATACGCAGTATTTT CASSGGTSGGAGPDTQYF
TRBD1 TRBJ1-5 TRBV4-1 - TGCGCCAGCAGCCCACGGGACAGCCAAAATCAGCCCCAGCATTTT CASSPRDSQNQPQHF
TRBD1 TRBJ2-1 TRBV7-2 - TGTGCCAGCAGCTTAGGGACAGGGACGCTTAATGAGCAGTTCTTC CASSLGTGTLNEQFF
- TRBJ2-2 TRBV2 - TGTGCCAGCAGTGACCCGGGACACACGAACACCGGGGAGCTGTTTTTT CASSDPGHTNTGELFF
- TRBJ2-3 TRBV2 - TGTGCCAGCAGCGCTCTCGGGAGCACAGATACGCAGTATTTT CASSALGSTDTQYF
TRBD1 TRBJ1-1 TRBV28 - TGTGCCAGCAGTGGGGGACAGGGCCAGAACACTGAAGCTTTCTTT CASSGGQGQNTEAFF
- TRBJ1-1 TRBV6-1 once TGTGCCACCAGACAGGTCTCTGAAGCTTTCTTT CATRQVSEAFF
- TRBJ2-3 TRBV19 few TGTGCCAGTAAGAGGAGGGATACGCAGTATTTT CASKRRDTQYF
TRBD2 TRBJ2-1 TRBV6-1 - TGTGCCAGCAGTGAACGACTAGCGGGGCTCTACAATGAGCAGTTCTTC CASSERLAGLYNEQFF
- TRBJ2-2 TRBV6-4 - TGTGCCAGCAGTGACGGGGGGTACACCGGGGAGCTGTTTTTT CASSDGGYTGELFF
TRBD1 TRBJ1-1 TRBV4-3 once TGCGCCAGCAGCGATATGACAGGGGGCGACACTGAAGCTTTCTTT CASSDMTGGDTEAFF